This entry concerns a single T cell receptor beta chain. Its antigen remains unknown. Between the trimmed V and J ends, which lost 5 bases and 0 bases, there was a span of 9 bases. CDR3 length: 14 residues. CDR1 is SNHLY and CDR2 is FYNNEI in the germline V gene. Here immunoSEQ multiplex PCR was the method, and the copy in TCRdb shows in-frame clones only, minus some. The sample has approximately 220,000 clones, about 92% seen once. This sample was taken from a study of T cell responses to AZD1222 COVID-19 vaccine. The study, taken as a whole, reports: Recipients of AZD1222 seropositive at baseline numbered only 6 or 7. Repertoires were obtained solely post-peak T cell response. The study found Spike-specific TCR breadth and depth rose after two AZD1222 doses.

This receptor was taken from an adult in good health. Sample: peripheral blood, taken on day 0 of MenACWY control vaccination. This sequence joins TRBV2 and TRBJ2-3, with D tentatively TRBD1 (5 bases). CDR3 protein: CASSYRRSTDTQYF. CDR3 nucleotides: TGTGCCAGCAGTTACAGGCGGAGCACAGATACGCAGTATTTT.